The clone carrying this T cell receptor (beta chain) was counted between two and nine times. Its antigen is undetermined. CDR1 and CDR2 from the germline V gene are LGHNA and YNFKEQ. The length of the CDR3 is 15 residues. V lost 0 bases to trimming and J lost 11 bases; unmatched junction nucleotides: 11. The data were taken from a study of T-cell memory formation after mild COVID-19. Study conclusions and caveats: Some SARS-CoV-2-responding clones were already detected in memory before infection. The main location of contracting CD4+ clones was CM and EM, and that of contracting CD8+ clones was EMRA. A second wave expanding day 15 to 37 was CD4+-biased; contracting clones were balanced.

TCRdb re-derived calls from the 5' RACE reads in MiXCR, one entry per CDR3 protein. The sample has fewer than 150,000 distinct CDR3 sequences; approximately 6.3% are singletons. The sequence derives from an adult woman who had mild COVID-19 (a few samples of this study predate the infection). Cell type and time point are not known. Sequencing used PBMCs or a T cell subset sorted from them (not recorded which). The chain is built from TRBV4-2 and TRBJ2-3; 7 positions agree with TRBD2. CDR3: CASSQEVASGGQQYF. The CDR3 bases are TGTGCCAGCAGCCAAGAAGTGGCTAGCGGCGGCCAGCAGTATTTT.